The clone carrying this T cell receptor beta chain was observed a few times. The antigen remains unidentified. The CDR3 runs 17 residues. Trimming at V came to 1 base and at J to 2 bases, leaving 5 bases not matched to a gene. CDR1 is MGHRA, CDR2 YSYEKL, per germline. This sample was included in a study of response to subunit inactivated influenza vaccine. Points from the study as a whole: Few additional T cells are recruited per seasonal influenza vaccination, authors suggested.

TCRdb reanalysed the RT-PCR reads using MiXCR and keeps one entry per CDR3 protein. The data hold about 180,000 distinct CDR3 sequences, with about 10% observed a single time. Material: CD8+ T cells sorted from PBMCs, obtained about 23 months after vaccination. The receptor comes from a man between 50 and 75 years old who received an inactivated influenza vaccine. The rearrangement joins TRBV4-1 to TRBJ2-3, with 11 nucleotides matching TRBD2. CDR3 sequence reads: CASSQALLAGDTDTQYF. Written as DNA, the CDR3 is TGCGCCAGCAGCCAAGCCCTACTAGCGGGGGACACAGATACGCAGTATTTT.